This TCR beta chain was observed in a study of cytomegalovirus exposure and HLA in healthy donors. PCR was performed using 60 Vbeta and 13 Jbeta primers. The repertoire was sequenced with immunoSEQ multiplex PCR; TCRdb's copy has only in-frame clones and lacks some. The sample has over 150,000 clones; approximately 85% are singletons. Sequenced: PBMCs. The origin of this receptor is a man between 50 and 59 years old in good health and CMV-seropositive.

CDR3 sequence reads: CAWSVQFAGQPQHF. CDR3 in DNA: TGTGCCTGGAGTGTACAATTCGCGGGTCAGCCCCAGCATTTT. The chain carries TRBV30 and TRBJ1-5; D is unclear. CDR3 length: 14 amino acids. Looked up from germline, CDR1 is GTSNPN and CDR2 is SVGIG (reference sequence). Trimming removed 0 bases from V and 6 bases from J, with 12 bases in between.